These 12 T cell receptor beta chains share one sample of origin, sequenced in a study of cytomegalovirus exposure and HLA in healthy donors. Using immunoSEQ multiplex PCR, the repertoire was profiled, and TCRdb retains in-frame clones only, with some absent. The data contain roughly 300,000 clones, 85% to 90% of them singletons. Material: PBMCs. The receptors stem from a woman aged 18-30 years in good health and CMV-seronegative.

This clone appeared a single time. This chain uses TRBV29-1 with TRBJ1-1; the D is unclear. This CDR3 region has 11 residues. V lost 4 bases, J lost 11 bases, and 14 bases lay in between. Germline-derived CDR1 and CDR2 are SQVTM and ANQGSEA. The CDR3 DNA sequence: TGCAGCGTTGTTTTGGTATGGGAGGCTTTCTTT. It translates to CSVVLVWEAFF.

This chain uses TRBV10-3 with TRBJ1-6; 8 bases align to TRBD1. Germline trimming cut 3 bases from V and 9 bases from J; bases unmatched to any gene: 13. The CDR3 totals 17 residues. Germline V gene lookup returns CDR1 ENHRY and CDR2 SYGVKD. CDR3 DNA: TGTGCCATCAGTGAAACCCCATCCGGGACAGGTAGTTCACCCCTCCACTTT. Translated: CAISETPSGTGSSPLHF.

This clone appeared a single time. J is TRBJ2-1 and V is TRBV15, with a weak D call TRBD1 (6 bases). Trimming shortened V by 0 bases and J by 5 bases, and 17 bases separated the two germline ends. Germline CDR1 LNHNV, CDR2 YYDKDF (reference sequence). The CDR3 covers 17 residues. The CDR3 region has the DNA TGTGCCACCAGCAGAGATGCCCTGACAGGACGTCACAATGAGCAGTTCTTC. This encodes CATSRDALTGRHNEQFF.

This chain joins TRBV27 and TRBJ2-7; tentative D call: TRBD2 (5 bases). Between the trimmed V and J ends, which lost 6 bases and 3 bases, there was a span of 18 bases. Germline loops: CDR1 MNHEY, CDR2 SMNVEV (reference sequence). CDR3 length: 15 amino acids. The CDR3 reads CASSNVPSFDYEQYF. The CDR3 DNA sequence: TGTGCCAGCAGCAACGTCCCTAGCTTCGACTACGAGCAGTACTTC.

This chain links TRBV5-1 with TRBJ2-2; TRBD2 aligns across 7 bases. The germline CDR1 and CDR2 sequences are SGHRS and YFSETQ. The CDR3 consists of 15 residues. The ends lost 1 base at V and 4 bases at J; junction bases unmatched: 4. This CDR3 reads CASSLMGGSTGELFF. The DNA for the CDR3 is TGCGCCAGCAGCTTGATGGGGGGGAGCACCGGGGAGCTGTTTTTT.

The gene calls are TRBV28 and TRBJ2-2, with 7 bases lining up with TRBD2. V lost 8 bases to trimming and J lost 1 base; unmatched junction nucleotides: 19. Germline V gene lookup returns CDR1 MDHEN and CDR2 SYDVKM. This CDR3 spans 19 amino acids. Written as DNA, the CDR3 is TGTGCCAGCTGGGGTCTAGCGGAAACTCAAAAATGGAACACCGGGGAGCTGTTTTTT. It encodes CASWGLAETQKWNTGELFF. Variable domain in full (rest from reference TRBV28 and TRBJ2-2): DVKVTQSSRYLVKRTGEKVFLECVQDMDHENMFWYRQDPGLGLRLIYFSYDVKMKEKGDIPEGYSVSREKKERFSLILESASTNQTSMYLCASWGLAETQKWNTGELFFGEGSRLTVL.

This chain connects TRBV7-7 to TRBJ2-5, with D perhaps matching TRBD2 (6 bases). There are 13 residues in the CDR3. Germline CDR1 is SSHAT and CDR2 is FNYEAQ (reference sequence). V was shortened by 2 bases and J by 5 bases, with 9 bases between the two germline ends. As DNA, the CDR3 is TGTGCCAGCAGCTTATACCGGGGGGAGACCCAGTACTTC. Amino acid sequence: CASSLYRGETQYF.

This chain connects TRBV18 to TRBJ1-2, with TRBD1 identical over 10 bases. The CDR3 extends over 16 amino acids. Per germline, CDR1 KGHSH and CDR2 LQKENI. The ends lost 2 bases at V and 8 bases at J; junction bases unmatched: 11. CDR3 nucleotides: TGTGCCAGCTCACCAACTAGGACGGACAGGGGGACGGGCTACACCTTC. Translating gives CASSPTRTDRGTGYTF.

The chain combines TRBV28 with TRBJ1-2; D uncertain. The ends were cut back, 5 bases at V and 4 bases at J, with 17 bases in the middle. From germline, CDR1 is MDHEN and CDR2 SYDVKM. This CDR3 region has 15 residues. Here the CDR3 DNA reads TGTGCCAGCAGTCCCCCCGGGGAAGTTATCTATGGCTACACCTTC. Translating gives CASSPPGEVIYGYTF.

The V and J genes are TRBV6-5 and TRBJ1-1, with 11 bases matching TRBD1. This CDR3 region has 15 residues. V lost 4 bases, J lost 3 bases, and 4 bases stayed unmatched. Germline CDR1 and CDR2: MNHEY and SVGAGI. The CDR3 nucleotides are TGTGCCAGCAGTTCCGGGACAGGGGGTTACACTGAAGCTTTCTTT. Translating gives CASSSGTGGYTEAFF.

This rearrangement joins TRBV9 to TRBJ2-7; 9 positions agree with TRBD1. Germline lookup yields CDR1 SGDLS and CDR2 YYNGEE. V shed 4 bases and J 3 bases; nucleotides not matched to a gene: 8. The CDR3 is 15 amino acids. The CDR3, as DNA: TGTGCCAGCAGCTCCTCGCGGGACAGGGTCTACGAGCAGTACTTC. Protein product: CASSSSRDRVYEQYF.

This chain uses TRBV5-6 with TRBJ2-7, with unresolved D. Germline lookup yields CDR1 SGHDT and CDR2 YYEEEE. V lost 0 bases, J lost 0 bases, and 10 bases lay in between. The CDR3 length is 15 residues. The CDR3 loop is CASSLGLASSYEQYF. As DNA, the CDR3 is TGTGCCAGCAGCTTGGGGCTGGCTAGCTCCTACGAGCAGTACTTC.